This record looks at one TCR beta chain sequence and its context. The antigen is unknown. The assay was immunoSEQ multiplex PCR, and TCRdb's table has in-frame clones only and misses some. The data show approximately 100,000 clones, with about 81% seen just once and around 2.9% held by the top ten. The sample originates from a study of T cell clones after liver transplantation. On the study more broadly: As an antigen-independent comparator, third-party-reactive TCRbeta sequences came from pre-transplant mixed lymphocyte reactions. Blood was drawn pre-transplant, before withdrawal, and after full or failed withdrawal.

The length of the CDR3 is 13 residues. Trimming took off 4 bases at V and 4 bases at J, with 11 bases between the two ends. Germline V lookup: CDR1 SGHNT, CDR2 YYREEE (reference sequence). Thawed unstimulated PBMCs were FACS-sorted by CD3, CD4 and CD8 into two populations. Study-wide findings and caveats: The donor-reactive repertoire was only partly measurable in two subjects, lacking donor cells.

The TCR originated in a human patient who received a liver transplant. A subset of T cells may come from the graft donor. The chain couples TRBV5-4 to TRBJ1-1; D uncertain. The sample in question was CD4+ T cells from blood, obtained around 44 months after liver transplant. For the CDR3, the DNA is TGTGCCAGCAGCAATCAATGGAGCACTGAAGCTTTCTTT. Protein: CASSNQWSTEAFF.